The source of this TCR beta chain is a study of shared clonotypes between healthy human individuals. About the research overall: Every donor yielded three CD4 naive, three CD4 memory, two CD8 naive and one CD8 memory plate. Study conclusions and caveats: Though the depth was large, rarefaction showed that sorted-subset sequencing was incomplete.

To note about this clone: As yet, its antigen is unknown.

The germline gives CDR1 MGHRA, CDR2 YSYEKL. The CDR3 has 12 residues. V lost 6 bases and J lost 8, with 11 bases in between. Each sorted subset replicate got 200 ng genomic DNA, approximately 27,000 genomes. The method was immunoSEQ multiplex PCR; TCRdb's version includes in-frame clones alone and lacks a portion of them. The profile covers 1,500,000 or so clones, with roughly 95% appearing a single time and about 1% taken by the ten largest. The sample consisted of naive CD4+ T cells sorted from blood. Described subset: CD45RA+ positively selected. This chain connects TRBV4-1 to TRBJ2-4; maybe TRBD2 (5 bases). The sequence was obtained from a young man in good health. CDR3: CASRGTEDIQYF. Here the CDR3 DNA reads TGCGCCAGCAGGGGCACGGAGGACATTCAGTACTTC.